What follows is one T cell receptor beta chain and its context. Antigen: not known. The entry originates in a study of beta chain features in type 1 diabetes. General study results and limits: TCRB CDR3s from Type 1 diabetes patients were moderately but significantly shorter in all four CD4+ subsets. It was not settled here whether HLA type affects TCRB rearrangement. The naive, central memory and Treg TCRB repertoires showed an apparent similarity that was greater among patients than among healthy donors.

The investigators reverse transcribed all of the isolated RNA, so they sequenced expressed TCRB transcripts. Produced via immunoSEQ multiplex PCR; TCRdb's table is partial and in-frame only. The sample records a few hundred thousand clones, about 15% being singletons. V dropped 5 bases and J dropped 6 bases, with 22 bases sitting between them. This CDR3 region has 16 residues. Germline V lookup: CDR1 SEHNR, CDR2 FQNEAQ (reference sequence). Purity of each sorted population was above 95%. The chain is built from TRBV7-9 and TRBJ1-2; D perhaps matches TRBD1 (6 bases). This sequence was found in a man aged 25-45 years in good health. The source material was central memory CD4+ T cells from blood. The CDR3 sequence: CASSLVGSTGANGYTF. The CDR3 nucleotides are TGTGCCAGCAGCCTAGTGGGCTCGACAGGCGCGAATGGCTACACCTTC. The complete variable domain, with remaining parts taken from reference TRBV7-9 and TRBJ1-2, reads DTGVSQNPRHKITKRGQNVTFRCDPISEHNRLYWYRQTLGQGPEFLTYFQNEAQLEKSRLLSDRFSAERPKGSFSTLEIQRTEQGDSAMYLCASSLVGSTGANGYTFGSGTRLTVV.